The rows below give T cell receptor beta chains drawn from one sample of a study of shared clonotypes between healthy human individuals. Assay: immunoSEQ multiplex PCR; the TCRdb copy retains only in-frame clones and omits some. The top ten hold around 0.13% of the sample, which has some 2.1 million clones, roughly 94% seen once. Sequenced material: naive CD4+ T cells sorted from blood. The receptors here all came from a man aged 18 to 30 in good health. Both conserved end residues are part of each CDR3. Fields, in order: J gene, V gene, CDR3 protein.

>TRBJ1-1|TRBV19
CASSAGQGRNTEAFF
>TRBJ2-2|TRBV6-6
CASRPRAPGVTGELFF
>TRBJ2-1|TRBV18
CASSPPADSNEQFF
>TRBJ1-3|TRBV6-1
CASIGWPNGNTIYF
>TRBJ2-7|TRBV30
CAWRRDGQEQYF
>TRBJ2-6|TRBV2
CASLRASSGANVLTF
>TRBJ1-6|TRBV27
CASSFTFSSYNSPLHF
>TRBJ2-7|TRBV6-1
CASSGWTATTEQYF
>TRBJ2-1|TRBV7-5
CARSFCLCLINEQFF
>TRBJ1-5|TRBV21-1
CASSSQGCPSHQPQHF
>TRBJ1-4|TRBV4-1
CASSGRQITTNEKLFF
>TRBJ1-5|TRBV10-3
CAISKDGLSNQPQHF
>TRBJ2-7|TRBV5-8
CASSLGPGYEQYF
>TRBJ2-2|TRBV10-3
CATAGTGADTGELFF
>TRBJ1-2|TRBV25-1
CASSGPGSSYGYTF
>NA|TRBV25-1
CASSGGVGIAYEQYF
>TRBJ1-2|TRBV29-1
CSVERGRGYGYTF
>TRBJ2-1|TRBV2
CASRGRLAGVTKSYNEQFF
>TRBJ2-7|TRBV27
CASSLGSGGGPHEQYF
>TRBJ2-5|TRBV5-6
CASSLGDFGETQYF
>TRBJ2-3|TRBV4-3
CASSQDARAYSTDTQYF
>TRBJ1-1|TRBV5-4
CASSNGLTNTEAFF
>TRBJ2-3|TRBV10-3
CAISATSGRADTQYF
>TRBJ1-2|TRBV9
CASSVGRGNYGYTF
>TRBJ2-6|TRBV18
CASLQGASGYSGANVLTF
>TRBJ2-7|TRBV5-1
CASATGTGHYEQYF
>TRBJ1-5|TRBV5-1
CASSLDDTMNQPQHF
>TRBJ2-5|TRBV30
CAWSGDSGVSQYF
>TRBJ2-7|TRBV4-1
CASSQEGGQYF
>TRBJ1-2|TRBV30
CAYTLGGGYGYTF
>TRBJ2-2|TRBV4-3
CASSQVRTNTGELFF
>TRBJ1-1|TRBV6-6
CASSYKGPNTEAFF
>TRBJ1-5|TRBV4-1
CASSQDSDGARGPQHF
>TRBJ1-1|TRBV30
CAWRRNLRAFF
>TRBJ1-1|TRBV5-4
CASSLGGDRTEAFF
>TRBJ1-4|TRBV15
CATSKWGKEEKLFF
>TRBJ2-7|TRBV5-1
CASRLIQGQVYEQYF
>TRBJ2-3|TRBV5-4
CASRGSAADTQYF
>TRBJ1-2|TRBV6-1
CASMDRFNYGYTF
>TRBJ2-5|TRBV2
CASSEGWGTETQYF
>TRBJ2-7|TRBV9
CASSVEWGKVEQYF
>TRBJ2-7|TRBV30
CAWSVGGSLDEQYF
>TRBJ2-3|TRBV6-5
CASSYSSSGGTDTQYF
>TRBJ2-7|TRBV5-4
CASSLGSGGTYEQYF
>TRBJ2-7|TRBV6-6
CASSYKQGEGSEQYF
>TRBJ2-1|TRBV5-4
CASTLTGGNEQFF
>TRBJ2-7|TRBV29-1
CSVKHPHEQYF
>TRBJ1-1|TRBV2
CASSYDRRTEAFF
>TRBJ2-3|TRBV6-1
CASSFLAGGPKYF
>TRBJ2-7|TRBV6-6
CASSEDRTDYEQYF
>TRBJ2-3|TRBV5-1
CASSAGQDTDTQYF
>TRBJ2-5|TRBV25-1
CASSEWGVETQYF
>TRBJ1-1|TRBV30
CAWSRISGGTEAFF
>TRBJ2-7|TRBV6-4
CASSPEHHPSYEQYF
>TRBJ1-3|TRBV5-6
CASSLGQGAGNTIYF
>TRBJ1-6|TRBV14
CASSHMFWDSQNSPLHF
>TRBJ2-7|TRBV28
CASSFQRSYEQYF
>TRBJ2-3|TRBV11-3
CASSFIATDTQYF
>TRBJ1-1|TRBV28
CASSRDRNTEAFF